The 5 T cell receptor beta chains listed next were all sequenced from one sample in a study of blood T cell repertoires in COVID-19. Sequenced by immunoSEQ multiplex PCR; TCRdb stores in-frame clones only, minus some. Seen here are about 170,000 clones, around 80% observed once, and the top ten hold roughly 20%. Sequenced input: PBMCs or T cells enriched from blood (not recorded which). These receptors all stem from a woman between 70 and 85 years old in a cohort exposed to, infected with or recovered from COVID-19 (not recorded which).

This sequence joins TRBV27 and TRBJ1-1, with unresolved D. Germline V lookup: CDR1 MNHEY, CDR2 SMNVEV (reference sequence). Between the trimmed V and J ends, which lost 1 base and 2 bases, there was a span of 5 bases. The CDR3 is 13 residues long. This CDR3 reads CASSLWPNTEAFF. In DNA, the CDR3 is TGTGCCAGCAGTTTATGGCCTAACACTGAAGCTTTCTTT.

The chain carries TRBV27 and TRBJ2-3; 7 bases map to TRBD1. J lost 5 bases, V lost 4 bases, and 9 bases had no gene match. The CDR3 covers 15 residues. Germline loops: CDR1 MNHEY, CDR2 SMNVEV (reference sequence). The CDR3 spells CASSSFGTARDTQYF. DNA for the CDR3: TGTGCCAGCAGTTCCTTCGGGACAGCCAGAGATACGCAGTATTTT.

CDR3 protein: CASSEFFSGHNNQPQHF. As DNA, the CDR3 is TGTGCCAGCAGTGAATTCTTTTCGGGACACAACAATCAGCCCCAGCATTTT. The chain has TRBV6-1 and TRBJ1-5; a weak D match, TRBD1 (6 bases). V was pared by 2 bases and J by 3 bases, with 17 bases between. This CDR3 has 17 residues. Per germline, CDR1 MNHNS and CDR2 SASEGT.

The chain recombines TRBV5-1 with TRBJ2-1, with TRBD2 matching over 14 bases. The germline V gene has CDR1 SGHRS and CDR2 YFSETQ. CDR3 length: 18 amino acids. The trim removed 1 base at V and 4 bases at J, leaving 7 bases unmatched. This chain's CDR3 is CASSLPGTSGRDYNEQFF. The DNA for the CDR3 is TGCGCCAGCAGCTTGCCCGGGACTAGCGGGAGAGATTACAATGAGCAGTTCTTC. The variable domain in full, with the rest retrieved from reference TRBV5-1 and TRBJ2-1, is KAGVTQTPRYLIKTRGQQVTLSCSPISGHRSVSWYQQTPGQGLQFLFEYFSETQRNKGNFPGRFSGRQFSNSRSEMNVSTLELGDSALYLCASSLPGTSGRDYNEQFFGPGTRLTVL.

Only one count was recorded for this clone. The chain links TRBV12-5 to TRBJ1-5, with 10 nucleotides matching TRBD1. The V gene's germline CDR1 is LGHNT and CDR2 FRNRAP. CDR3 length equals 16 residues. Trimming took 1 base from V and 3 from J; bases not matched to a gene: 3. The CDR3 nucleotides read TGTGCTAGTGGTTTGGGGGGACAGGGGCTCAATCAGCCCCAGCATTTT. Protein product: CASGLGGQGLNQPQHF.